One and the same sample provided the 8 T cell receptor beta chains below, sequenced in a study of T cell responses to AZD1222 COVID-19 vaccine. Generated by immunoSEQ multiplex PCR, the TCRdb table keeps only in-frame clones and is missing some. The data contain 90,000 or so clones, around 90% of them singletons. This sample comprised peripheral blood, obtained on day 0 of AZD1222 vaccination. All receptors come from an adult in good health.

J is TRBJ2-1 and V is TRBV27; D is possibly TRBD1 (6 bases). The CDR3 contains 13 residues. Germline CDR1 and CDR2: MNHEY and SMNVEV (reference sequence). V was clipped by 0 bases and J by 10 bases, with 10 bases between them. CDR3 nucleotide sequence: TGTGCCAGCAGTTTATCGGGGGCGCGGGAGCAGTTCTTC. As protein: CASSLSGAREQFF.

V usage is TRBV10-3 and J usage is TRBJ2-1; 7 bases are shared with TRBD2. The V gene's germline CDR1 is ENHRY and CDR2 SYGVKD. V trimming: 6 bases; J trimming: 5 bases; junction bases outside the gene matches: 4. This CDR3 is 13 amino acids long. The CDR3 sequence is CAIRSGNHNEQFF. CDR3 DNA sequence: TGTGCCATCAGGAGCGGGAACCACAATGAGCAGTTCTTC.

This chain connects TRBV7-2 to TRBJ1-6, with D possibly matching TRBD1 (5 bases). Trimming cost V 5 bases and J 5 bases, with 16 bases left between them. The CDR3 is 16 amino acids. The V gene's germline CDR1 is SGHTA and CDR2 FQGNSA. This chain's CDR3 is CASSGSLGVDNSPLHF. As DNA, the CDR3 is TGTGCCAGCAGCGGAAGTCTAGGGGTTGATAATTCACCCCTCCACTTT. The entire variable domain, with the rest obtained from reference TRBV7-2 and TRBJ1-6, is as follows: GAGVSQSPSNKVTEKGKDVELRCDPISGHTALYWYRQSLGQGLEFLIYFQGNSAPDKSGLPSDRFSAERTGGSVSTLTIQRTQQEDSAVYLCASSGSLGVDNSPLHFGNGTRLTVT.

The chain uses TRBV28 and TRBJ2-5, with TRBD2 identical over 10 bases. The CDR3 has 17 residues. The germline gives CDR1 MDHEN, CDR2 SYDVKM. With 3 bases clipped from V and 5 bases from J, the junction kept 12 bases outside the gene matches. The CDR3 here is CASSFVASGSRIETQYF. Written as DNA, the CDR3 is TGTGCCAGCAGTTTCGTGGCTAGCGGGAGTAGGATTGAGACCCAGTACTTC.

This clone was seen once. The chain recombines TRBV2 with TRBJ1-4, with D uncertain. V lost 6 bases, J lost 2 bases, and 13 bases lay in between. The V gene's germline CDR1 is SNHLY and CDR2 FYNNEI. The CDR3 extends over 15 amino acids. DNA of the CDR3: TGTGCCAGCAGGGGAATTCGGGCGACTAATGAAAAACTGTTTTTT. This translates into CASRGIRATNEKLFF.

This clone has a single count. The chain is built from TRBV30 and TRBJ1-2; TRBD1 might be the D (5 bases). CDR1 GTSNPN and CDR2 SVGIG come from the germline V gene (reference sequence). Trimming left V 7 bases short and J 0 bases short, with 12 bases between. The CDR3 contains 13 residues. DNA of the CDR3: TGTGCCTTTGGGCTGGGGGCTAACTATGGCTACACCTTC. It codes for CAFGLGANYGYTF.

The chain links TRBV28 to TRBJ2-7, with D perhaps TRBD2 (6 bases). Trimming took off 6 bases at V and 3 bases at J, with 15 bases between the two ends. CDR1 and CDR2 from the germline V gene are MDHEN and SYDVKM. CDR3 length: 14 residues. CDR3 sequence (DNA): TGTGCCAGCAGCTCCCAACGGGGGTTCTACGAGCAGTACTTC. The encoded protein is CASSSQRGFYEQYF. Complete variable domain (other parts from reference TRBV28 and TRBJ2-7): DVKVTQSSRYLVKRTGEKVFLECVQDMDHENMFWYRQDPGLGLRLIYFSYDVKMKEKGDIPEGYSVSREKKERFSLILESASTNQTSMYLCASSSQRGFYEQYFGPGTRLTVT.

The V call is TRBV27, the J call TRBJ2-1, with TRBD1 matching 7 bases. V lost 4 bases and J lost 5; bases outside the gene matches: 5. This CDR3 is built from 14 residues. Germline loops: CDR1 MNHEY, CDR2 SMNVEV (reference sequence). Here the CDR3 DNA reads TGTGCCAGCAGTTCCGGGACAGAGAACAATGAGCAGTTCTTC. The encoded protein is CASSSGTENNEQFF.